One and the same sample provided the 14 T cell receptor beta chains below, sequenced in a study of T-cell reconstitution after alpha-beta-depleted transplantation in children. Construction of the TCRbeta library involved unique molecular identifiers. TCRdb passed the PCR reads through MiXCR, listing each CDR3 protein once. The table records hundreds of thousands of distinct CDR3 sequences, about 17% of them present only once. This sample comprised PBMCs from the stem cell graft donor, obtained from the stem cell graft. Receptors originate from a human donor who donated a stem cell graft to a child with acute lymphoblastic leukemia.

This clonotype came up a few times. J is TRBJ2-7 and V is TRBV5-6; D is unresolved. V dropped 0 bases and J dropped 0 bases, with 7 bases sitting between them. This CDR3 is 14 amino acids long. Germline loops: CDR1 SGHDT, CDR2 YYEEEE. CDR3 DNA: TGTGCCAGCAGCTTGGTCCAGGCCTCCTACGAGCAGTACTTC. Amino acids: CASSLVQASYEQYF.

The genes are TRBV5-1 and TRBJ1-1; 8 nucleotides align to TRBD1. V lost 5 bases and J lost 7; bases outside the gene matches: 10. The CDR3 extends over 14 amino acids. Germline CDR1 and CDR2: SGHRS and YFSETQ. The CDR3 sequence is CASRGGQGPGEAFF. CDR3 DNA: TGCGCCAGCAGAGGAGGACAGGGCCCGGGTGAAGCTTTCTTT.

This clonotype was observed a handful of times. V usage is TRBV5-1 and J usage is TRBJ2-3; 10 positions match TRBD2. V lost 2 bases and J lost 4; bases outside the gene matches: 4. This CDR3 region has 15 residues. Germline V CDR1 and CDR2: SGHRS, YFSETQ. The CDR3, as DNA: TGCGCCAGCAGCTTTTGGCTAGCGGGAGCAGATACGCAGTATTTT. Translated, it gives CASSFWLAGADTQYF. Full variable domain (rest looked up from reference TRBV5-1 and TRBJ2-3): KAGVTQTPRYLIKTRGQQVTLSCSPISGHRSVSWYQQTPGQGLQFLFEYFSETQRNKGNFPGRFSGRQFSNSRSEMNVSTLELGDSALYLCASSFWLAGADTQYFGPGTRLTVL.

Only a few counts were recorded for this clonotype. The rearrangement uses TRBV27 and TRBJ2-1; TRBD2 matches at 7 bases. There are 16 residues in the CDR3. From germline, CDR1 is MNHEY and CDR2 SMNVEV (reference sequence). With V trimmed by 7 bases and J by 4 bases, 13 bases remained unmatched. CDR3 nucleotides: TGTGCCAGCACCTCACTAGCCCCTAGCGGATACAATGAGCAGTTCTTC. Its protein is CASTSLAPSGYNEQFF.

This clonotype was counted a few times. The genes are TRBV30 and TRBJ2-3; no clear D gene. The CDR3 is 14 residues long. Per germline, CDR1 GTSNPN and CDR2 SVGIG (reference sequence). V was shortened by 5 bases and J by 0 bases, with 12 bases between the two germline ends. The CDR3 region is CAWAVADSTDTQYF. In DNA form, the CDR3 reads TGTGCCTGGGCTGTCGCGGACAGCACAGATACGCAGTATTTT.

The rearrangement links TRBV28 to TRBJ1-3; tentatively, D is TRBD1 (5 bases). This CDR3 comprises 15 residues. V was trimmed by 3 bases and J by 0 bases, leaving 9 bases between them. CDR1 and CDR2 (germline): MDHEN, SYDVKM. CDR3 nucleotides: TGTGCCAGCAGTTTTTCGGGGGGCTCTGGAAACACCATATATTTT. Translation gives CASSFSGGSGNTIYF.

V and J are TRBV7-3 and TRBJ1-1, with D tentatively TRBD1 (5 bases). The ends were cut back, 0 bases at V and 4 bases at J, with 15 bases in the middle. CDR1 is SGHTA and CDR2 is FQGTGA in the germline V gene. CDR3 length equals 16 residues. CDR3 DNA sequence: TGTGCCAGCAGCTTAACGGGGCCAGAACCGACCACTGAAGCTTTCTTT. This translates into CASSLTGPEPTTEAFF.

This chain links TRBV7-9 with TRBJ2-2, with D possibly being TRBD2 (7 bases). Per the germline V gene, CDR1 is SEHNR and CDR2 is FQNEAQ (reference sequence). Trimming took off 2 bases at V and 6 bases at J, with 10 bases between the two ends. The CDR3 length is 14 residues. CDR3 in amino acids: CASSLSGGPGELFF. The CDR3 coding sequence is TGTGCCAGCAGCTTATCGGGGGGCCCCGGGGAGCTGTTTTTT.

The rearrangement uses TRBV24-1 and TRBJ2-5, with TRBD1 matching 7 bases. There are 15 residues in the CDR3. Germline lookup yields CDR1 KGHDR and CDR2 SFDVKD. Unmatched junction bases numbered 4, after V lost 4 bases and J lost 0 bases. The CDR3 DNA follows: TGTGCCACCAGTGAACCGACAGGGAACCAAGAGACCCAGTACTTC. Translating it yields CATSEPTGNQETQYF.

This clonotype was detected only a few times. This chain connects TRBV2 to TRBJ1-5; the match to TRBD1 covers 7 bases. The CDR3 is 14 residues long. V lost 7 bases, J lost 5 bases, and 8 bases stayed unmatched. The V gene's germline CDR1 is SNHLY and CDR2 FYNNEI. DNA of the CDR3: TGTGCCAGCAATACACAGGGGCGAGATCAGCCCCAGCATTTT. It yields the protein CASNTQGRDQPQHF.

J is TRBJ2-6 and V is TRBV2; D is uncertain. V gave up 0 bases and J gave up 3 bases, with 3 bases separating them. This CDR3 is built from 14 residues. Germline V gives CDR1 SNHLY, CDR2 FYNNEI. The CDR3 bases are TGTGCCAGCAGTGAAGCTGGTGGGGCCAACGTCCTGACTTTC. Translating gives CASSEAGGANVLTF.

This clonotype came up once. The rearrangement joins TRBV3-1 to TRBJ2-1, with 14 bases fitting TRBD2. CDR3 length equals 19 residues. The germline CDR1 and CDR2 sequences are LGHDT and YNNKEL (reference sequence). The DNA of the CDR3 is TGTGCATGCAGTTTGAGTTGGACTAGCGGGAGGTTAAGTTACAATGAGCAGTTCTTC. It is translated as CACSLSWTSGRLSYNEQFF.

This clonotype came up a few times. This chain uses TRBV4-1 with TRBJ1-2; D is undetermined. Per the germline V gene, CDR1 is MGHRA and CDR2 is YSYEKL. Trimming shortened V by 0 bases and J by 6 bases, and 17 bases separated the two germline ends. The CDR3 totals 16 residues. The CDR3 is CASSQDRPGTRNGYTF. In DNA, the CDR3 is TGCGCCAGCAGCCAAGATCGTCCGGGCACGCGGAATGGCTACACCTTC.

This clonotype has just a few counts. CDR3 DNA sequence: TGTGCCAGCAGCGATCCGTTTAGCGGGAGTACAAGGGAGCAGTTCTTC. Its protein is CASSDPFSGSTREQFF. The V call is TRBV12-3 or TRBV12-4, the J call TRBJ2-1, with 9 bases matching TRBD2. The length of the CDR3 is 16 residues. V trimming: 6 bases; J trimming: 10 bases; junction bases outside the gene matches: 16.